The 27 T cell receptor beta chains listed next were all sequenced from one sample in a study of T cell responses to AZD1222 COVID-19 vaccine. Generated by immunoSEQ multiplex PCR, the TCRdb table keeps only in-frame clones and is missing some. The sample yields roughly 110,000 clones, 85% to 90% seen once. The material was peripheral blood, obtained on day 0 of AZD1222 vaccination. Receptors originate from an adult in good health.

The J gene is TRBJ1-1, the V gene TRBV19; D perhaps matches TRBD1 (5 bases). The CDR3 is made up of 12 amino acids. V lost 7 bases and J 4 bases, leaving 10 bases between the germline ends. Germline CDR1 and CDR2: LNHDA and SQIVND (reference sequence). CDR3 sequence reads: CASKWGGTEAFF. The CDR3 bases are TGTGCCAGTAAATGGGGCGGCACTGAAGCTTTCTTT.

V and J are TRBV28 and TRBJ1-4; no reliable D call. This CDR3 is 12 amino acids long. Germline V gene lookup returns CDR1 MDHEN and CDR2 SYDVKM. Trimming removed 5 bases at V and 9 bases at J, with 10 bases between. The CDR3 DNA follows: TGTGCCAGCAGTCGCCCCGGTCAAAAACTGTTTTTT. Amino acid sequence: CASSRPGQKLFF.

The chain is built from TRBV10-1 and TRBJ2-2; 9 bases are a match to TRBD2. V lost 0 bases and J lost 7; bases outside the gene matches: 3. This CDR3 region has 15 residues. Germline assignment: CDR1 WNHNN and CDR2 SYGVQD (reference sequence). In nucleotides, the CDR3 is TGCGCCAGCAGTGAGTCGTCTAGCGGGAACGGGGAGCTGTTTTTT. The encoded protein is CASSESSSGNGELFF.

V usage is TRBV18 and J usage is TRBJ2-1; TRBD2 aligns across 11 bases. Trimming cost V 5 bases and J 6 bases; bases outside gene matches: 9. Germline V gene lookup returns CDR1 KGHSH and CDR2 LQKENI. The CDR3 length is 16 residues. CDR3: CASSETGTSGSNEQFF. In DNA, the CDR3 is TGTGCCAGCTCAGAAACCGGGACTAGCGGATCCAATGAGCAGTTCTTC.

This clone was seen just once. The chain uses TRBV5-1 and TRBJ2-2, with TRBD2 identical over 13 bases. Germline CDR1 is SGHRS and CDR2 is YFSETQ. The CDR3 is 15 residues long. The V gene end was trimmed by 9 bases and the J gene end by 7 bases; junction bases not matched to a gene: 9. CDR3 sequence: CATSGTSGIIGELFF. CDR3 nucleotide sequence: TGCGCCACCTCCGGGACTAGCGGGATTATCGGGGAGCTGTTTTTT.

This clone occurred once. This rearrangement joins TRBV7-9 to TRBJ2-4; D might be TRBD1 (6 bases). The CDR3 totals 14 residues. Trimming took off 2 bases at V and 5 bases at J, with 10 bases between the two ends. Looked up from germline, CDR1 is SEHNR and CDR2 is FQNEAQ (reference sequence). The CDR3 loop reads CASSLSRGENIQYF. CDR3 coding DNA: TGTGCCAGCAGCTTAAGCAGGGGAGAAAACATTCAGTACTTC.

This clone is a singleton in its sample. This rearrangement joins TRBV6-6 to TRBJ1-1; 10 bases agree with TRBD1. The CDR3 length is 14 residues. Germline V gene data show CDR1 as MNHNY and CDR2 as SVGAGI (reference sequence). With V trimmed by 7 bases and J by 6 bases, 8 bases remained unmatched. CDR3 nucleotide sequence: TGTGCCAGCACCCTCCGGGACAGGGGCGCTGAAGCTTTCTTT. Translated, it gives CASTLRDRGAEAFF.

The chain carries TRBV28 and TRBJ2-3; D call uncertain. CDR3 length: 16 amino acids. Trimming took off 4 bases at V and 0 bases at J, with 14 bases between the two ends. Looked up from germline, CDR1 is MDHEN and CDR2 is SYDVKM. CDR3 sequence: CASSSPPGGSTDTQYF. For the CDR3, the DNA is TGTGCCAGCAGTTCCCCTCCTGGCGGTAGCACAGATACGCAGTATTTT.

The V call is TRBV5-1, the J call TRBJ2-7, with D maybe TRBD2 (6 bases). CDR3 size: 15 residues. Between the trimmed V and J ends, which lost 5 bases and 6 bases, there was a span of 21 bases. The germline V gene encodes CDR1 SGHRS and CDR2 YFSETQ. CDR3 coding DNA: TGCGCCAGCAGGGAGATGGCGGGACGACGGGGCGAGCAGTACTTC. Protein sequence: CASREMAGRRGEQYF.

The gene calls are TRBV28 and TRBJ2-7, with no clear D. V lost 3 bases and J 6 bases, leaving 6 bases between the germline ends. The CDR3 has 11 amino acids. CDR1 is MDHEN, CDR2 SYDVKM, per germline. This CDR3 reads CASSFGLEQYF. CDR3 in DNA: TGTGCCAGCAGTTTCGGGCTCGAGCAGTACTTC.

The chain links TRBV3-1 (or the pseudogene TRBV3-2) to TRBJ1-3, with TRBD1 matching 7 bases. Looked up from germline, CDR1 is LGHDT and CDR2 is YNNKEL (reference sequence). The CDR3 totals 17 residues. V was pared by 0 bases and J by 0 bases, with 5 bases of the junction left unmatched. In DNA form, the CDR3 reads TGTGCCAGCAGCCAAGAACGACAGGGCAGCTCTGGAAACACCATATATTTT. This sequence encodes CASSQERQGSSGNTIYF.

This CDR3 reads CAISGDGGSGSGSYEQYF. DNA of the CDR3: TGTGCCATCAGTGGGGACGGGGGTAGCGGGAGTGGGTCCTACGAGCAGTACTTC. The chain couples TRBV10-3 to TRBJ2-7, with 9 bases aligning to TRBD2. CDR3 length: 18 residues. Trimming removed 4 bases from V and 1 base from J; junction bases left unmatched: 14. Germline V lookup: CDR1 ENHRY, CDR2 SYGVKD.

The chain links TRBV27 to TRBJ1-1; TRBD1 matches 7 bases. The CDR3 is made up of 18 amino acids. Trimming cost V 4 bases and J 1 base; bases outside gene matches: 15. From germline, CDR1 is MNHEY and CDR2 SMNVEV (reference sequence). This chain's CDR3 is CASSSFRGTAMGNTEAFF. DNA of the CDR3: TGTGCCAGCAGTTCATTCCGGGGGACAGCTATGGGGAACACTGAAGCTTTCTTT.

The genes are TRBV7-2 and TRBJ2-5; 7 bases align to TRBD1. The CDR3 contains 13 residues. Unmatched junction bases numbered 4, after V lost 5 bases and J lost 4 bases. CDR1 and CDR2 (germline): SGHTA, FQGNSA. The DNA of the CDR3 is TGTGCCAGCAGCCGAGGGGGCGGAGAGACCCAGTACTTC. It is translated as CASSRGGGETQYF.

V usage is TRBV10-3 and J usage is TRBJ1-3; possibly TRBD1 for D (5 bases). The CDR3 covers 14 residues. Per the germline V gene, CDR1 is ENHRY and CDR2 is SYGVKD. Trimming took 10 bases from V and 0 from J, leaving 13 bases between them. CDR3 coding DNA: TGTGCCAATCGCAGGGAGAACTCTGGAAACACCATATATTTT. It encodes CANRRENSGNTIYF.

This chain links TRBV12-5 with TRBJ1-5; D may be TRBD1 (5 bases). CDR3 size: 13 residues. V gave up 6 bases and J gave up 2 bases, with 8 bases separating them. Germline-derived CDR1 and CDR2 are LGHNT and FRNRAP. In DNA, the CDR3 is TGTGCTAGTGGCAGGGTCGGCAATCAGCCCCAGCATTTT. Its protein product is CASGRVGNQPQHF.

The chain carries TRBV7-9 and TRBJ2-2; D call uncertain. Trimming removed 1 base from V and 1 base from J, with 1 base in between. Germline lookup yields CDR1 SEHNR and CDR2 FQNEAQ (reference sequence). The CDR3 loop spans 13 amino acids. The CDR3 DNA reads TGTGCCAGCAGCTTAGGGAACACCGGGGAGCTGTTTTTT. Its protein product is CASSLGNTGELFF.

The V and J genes are TRBV5-5 and TRBJ1-5; no reliable D call. Trimming removed 0 bases at V and 0 bases at J, with 4 bases between. This CDR3 has 14 amino acids. Germline CDR1 SGHKS, CDR2 YYEKEE (reference sequence). The CDR3 sequence is CASSLAHSNQPQHF. CDR3 sequence (DNA): TGTGCCAGCAGCTTGGCTCATAGCAATCAGCCCCAGCATTTT.

The V gene is TRBV4-2, the J gene TRBJ1-3; 7 bases line up with TRBD1. The germline CDR1 and CDR2 sequences are LGHNA and YNFKEQ. Losses at the gene ends were 1 base for V and 3 bases for J; bases not matched to a gene: 6. This CDR3 has 16 amino acids. The CDR3 DNA follows: TGTGCCAGCAGCCAAGGACAGGGCGCGGTTGGAAACACCATATATTTT. This codes for CASSQGQGAVGNTIYF.

The genes are TRBV9 and TRBJ1-2; D may be TRBD1 (5 bases). Germline V gene data show CDR1 as SGDLS and CDR2 as YYNGEE. The CDR3 consists of 13 residues. V shed 5 bases and J shed 6 bases, with 14 bases lying between them. This CDR3 is CASSVRVRDGYTF. CDR3 bases: TGTGCCAGCAGTGTCAGGGTTAGAGATGGCTACACCTTC.

The chain carries TRBV5-1 and TRBJ2-5, with 13 positions matching TRBD2. The CDR3 has 15 residues. Trimming took 1 base from V and 5 from J; bases not matched to a gene: 2. Germline V gives CDR1 SGHRS, CDR2 YFSETQ. In nucleotides, the CDR3 is TGCGCCAGCAGCTTGAAACTAGCGGGAGGGGAGACCCAGTACTTC. Protein product: CASSLKLAGGETQYF.

The chain links TRBV5-1 to TRBJ2-7; TRBD1 matches 12 bases. J gave up 7 bases and V 2 bases, and 7 bases lay outside the gene matches. In germline, CDR1 is SGHRS, CDR2 YFSETQ. The CDR3 runs to 15 residues. In nucleotides, the CDR3 is TGCGCCAGCAGCTTAACGGGACAGGGGGCTCGGGAGCAGTACTTC. Encoded protein: CASSLTGQGAREQYF.

The chain's CDR3 is CASSTKGGSYEQYF. In DNA, the CDR3 is TGCGCCAGCAGCACCAAAGGGGGCAGCTACGAGCAGTACTTC. This sequence joins TRBV5-1 and TRBJ2-7; TRBD1 matches 7 bases. V was pared by 4 bases and J by 3 bases, with 7 bases of the junction left unmatched. There are 14 residues in the CDR3. In germline, CDR1 is SGHRS, CDR2 YFSETQ.

The chain uses TRBV6-5 and TRBJ1-2, with D perhaps matching TRBD1 (5 bases). This CDR3 comprises 13 residues. Trimming removed 6 bases from V and 6 bases from J, with 14 bases in between. Germline V gene data show CDR1 as MNHEY and CDR2 as SVGAGI. This chain's CDR3 is CASRQAIGDGYTF. DNA of the CDR3: TGTGCCAGCAGACAGGCTATTGGAGATGGCTACACCTTC.

The CDR3 coding sequence is TGTGCCAGCAGCCTCAACAGAGGTGGTGGCTACACCTTC. This sequence encodes CASSLNRGGGYTF. V is TRBV12-3 or TRBV12-4 and J is TRBJ1-2; D gene ambiguous. The V gene lost 6 bases and the J gene lost 7 bases, with 15 bases spanning the gap. This CDR3 has 13 residues.

This chain links TRBV6-5 with TRBJ2-7; 8 bases match TRBD1. The CDR3 sequence is 14 residues long. Looked up from germline, CDR1 is MNHEY and CDR2 is SVGAGI. The junction had 14 bases not matched to a gene; V was cut back by 7 bases and J by 9 bases. CDR3 nucleotides: TGTGCCAGCAATACGGGACAGGCCAAGAGGGGGCAGTACTTC. Translating gives CASNTGQAKRGQYF.

This chain uses TRBV19 with TRBJ1-5; D is perhaps TRBD1 (5 bases). The CDR3 spans 15 residues. The germline CDR1 and CDR2 sequences are LNHDA and SQIVND (reference sequence). Between the trimmed V and J ends, which lost 5 bases and 2 bases, there was a span of 13 bases. For the CDR3, the DNA is TGTGCCAGTAGTTCCCAGGCACAGGGCAATCAGCCCCAGCATTTT. It translates to CASSSQAQGNQPQHF.